Listed here are 25 T cell receptor beta chains from one sample, sequenced in a study of blood T cell repertoires in COVID-19. Profiling relied on immunoSEQ multiplex PCR, and the TCRdb table lists in-frame clones only, not all of them. The data show 250,000 to 300,000 clones, 85% to 90% seen once. The sequencing input was peripheral blood. The receptors originated from a woman in her twenties or thirties with COVID-19, enrolled during active disease.

The V call is TRBV21-1, the J call TRBJ2-7; the table names TRBD2, a call not compared with the DNA. TRBV21-1 is assigned pseudogene status. The CDR3 has 17 amino acids. The CDR3 bases are TGTGCCAGCCGAGCGGGGGGGCTAATACTCGGCTCCTACGAGCAGTACTTC. Residues: CASRAGGLILGSYEQYF.

The chain uses TRBV6-5 and TRBJ2-2; 7 nucleotides line up with TRBD1. J gave up 1 base and V 2 bases, and 1 base lay outside the gene matches. The germline V gene encodes CDR1 MNHEY and CDR2 SVGAGI. The CDR3 spans 15 residues. Written as DNA, the CDR3 is TGTGCCAGCAGTTACACAGGGGAGAACACCGGGGAGCTGTTTTTT. As protein: CASSYTGENTGELFF.

The J gene is TRBJ1-5, the V gene TRBV19, with 9 bases that match TRBD1. This CDR3 is built from 19 residues. J was trimmed by 5 bases and V by 5 bases; bases with no gene match: 19. Germline values: CDR1 LNHDA, CDR2 SQIVND (reference sequence). The CDR3 DNA follows: TGTGCCAGTAGTGGGGGTCGGGGGACAGGGAATTTGCTCTATCAGCCCCAGCATTTT. It translates to CASSGGRGTGNLLYQPQHF.

The J gene is TRBJ2-3, the V gene TRBV7-2; the match to TRBD2 covers 12 bases. This CDR3 region has 17 residues. From germline, CDR1 is SGHTA and CDR2 FQGNSA. V was clipped by 5 bases and J by 6 bases; unmatched bases: 12. CDR3 protein: CASSPWTSGVLGDTQYF. The CDR3, as DNA: TGTGCCAGCAGCCCATGGACTAGCGGGGTTCTCGGGGATACGCAGTATTTT.

The chain recombines TRBV3-1 (or the pseudogene TRBV3-2) with TRBJ1-5; tentatively, D is TRBD1 (6 bases). The length of the CDR3 is 14 residues. Germline V CDR1 and CDR2: LGHDT, YNNKEL (reference sequence). The ends were cut back, 2 bases at V and 3 bases at J, with 8 bases in the middle. CDR3 in amino acids: CASSQNRVNQPQHF. The DNA for the CDR3 is TGTGCCAGCAGCCAAAACAGGGTCAATCAGCCCCAGCATTTT.

The chain employs TRBV2 and TRBJ2-5, with D maybe TRBD2 (7 bases). V shed 6 bases and J shed 2 bases, with 13 bases lying between them. The CDR3 sequence is 14 residues long. The germline V gene has CDR1 SNHLY and CDR2 FYNNEI. The CDR3 loop reads CASRSSGTQETQYF. DNA for the CDR3: TGTGCCAGCAGGTCCAGCGGGACACAAGAGACCCAGTACTTC.

This CDR3 reads CASSLVPGETDTQYF. The CDR3 nucleotides read TGTGCCAGCAGCTTAGTCCCAGGGGAAACAGATACGCAGTATTTT. The chain joins TRBV7-8 to TRBJ2-3; maybe TRBD1 (6 bases). V was pared by 1 base and J by 3 bases, with 11 bases between. Germline V gene lookup returns CDR1 SGHVS and CDR2 FQNEAQ. This CDR3 has 15 amino acids. Full variable domain (rest looked up from reference TRBV7-8 and TRBJ2-3): GAGVSQSPRYKVAKRGQDVALRCDPISGHVSLFWYQQALGQGPEFLTYFQNEAQLDKSGLPSDRFFAERPEGSVSTLKIQRTQQEDSAVYLCASSLVPGETDTQYFGPGTRLTVL.

J is TRBJ2-7 and V is TRBV7-8; D may be TRBD1 (5 bases). Trimming stripped 5 bases from V and 5 bases from J, with 19 bases between. Germline-derived CDR1 and CDR2 are SGHVS and FQNEAQ. This CDR3 has 15 residues. The CDR3 loop reads CASSPQGILPHEQYF. The DNA of the CDR3 is TGTGCCAGCAGCCCTCAGGGCATCCTACCCCACGAGCAGTACTTC.

This clone was picked up one time. The chain couples TRBV21-1 to TRBJ1-5. TRBV21-1 is reported as a pseudogene. The CDR3 is 15 residues long. In DNA form, the CDR3 reads TGTGCCAGCAGCAAAGAGTGGTCCGGAGGTCAGCCCCAGCATTTT. Residues: CASSKEWSGGQPQHF.

This rearrangement joins TRBV9 to TRBJ1-4, with D uncertain. This CDR3 contains 15 residues. CDR1 and CDR2 from the germline V gene are SGDLS and YYNGEE. Trimming shortened V by 0 bases and J by 3 bases, and 9 bases separated the two germline ends. CDR3 sequence: CASSVGEVSNEKLFF. The DNA for the CDR3 is TGTGCCAGCAGCGTAGGGGAGGTTTCTAATGAAAAACTGTTTTTT.

In its sample, this clone is medium-sized (0.01 to 0.1%). The chain recombines TRBV10-3 with TRBJ2-7; 10 positions match TRBD1. With V trimmed by 2 bases and J by 4 bases, 2 bases remained unmatched. Germline CDR1 and CDR2: ENHRY and SYGVKD. The CDR3 consists of 14 residues. CDR3 bases: TGTGCCATCAGTGAGAAGGGACAGGGGTACGAGCAGTACTTC. Its protein product is CAISEKGQGYEQYF.

The V and J genes are TRBV5-1 and TRBJ1-1; D is perhaps TRBD1 (5 bases). Trimming took off 3 bases at V and 1 base at J, with 10 bases between the two ends. CDR3 size: 14 residues. The germline CDR1 and CDR2 sequences are SGHRS and YFSETQ. CDR3 loop: CASSWGGENTEAFF. Here the CDR3 DNA reads TGCGCCAGCAGCTGGGGAGGGGAGAACACTGAAGCTTTCTTT.

This clone was found once. The rearrangement joins TRBV4-1 to TRBJ2-6; D perhaps matches TRBD1 (6 bases). V lost 2 bases and J lost 2, with 10 bases in between. Germline V gene data show CDR1 as MGHRA and CDR2 as YSYEKL. CDR3 length: 16 amino acids. The CDR3: CASSQPTGPGANVLTF. The CDR3, as DNA: TGCGCCAGCAGCCAACCAACAGGGCCTGGGGCCAACGTCCTGACTTTC.

The rearrangement joins TRBV6-2 or TRBV6-3 to TRBJ2-7; 7 bases align to TRBD1. V was pared by 0 bases and J by 0 bases, with 14 bases of the junction left unmatched. Germline V lookup: CDR1 MNHEY, CDR2 SVGEGT. The CDR3 consists of 19 residues. The CDR3 nucleotides are TGTGCCAGCAGTTACTCGGTCCAGGGGGATCGTAAAGTCTCCTACGAGCAGTACTTC. It encodes CASSYSVQGDRKVSYEQYF.

The chain joins TRBV6-5 to TRBJ2-1, with TRBD1 identical over 10 bases. Germline V gene lookup returns CDR1 MNHEY and CDR2 SVGAGI. Trimming at V came to 4 bases and at J to 8 bases, leaving 8 bases not matched to a gene. This CDR3 region has 15 residues. The CDR3 loop is CASSSTGTGDYEQFF. The CDR3 DNA sequence: TGTGCCAGCAGTTCCACCGGGACAGGGGATTATGAGCAGTTCTTC.

This chain joins TRBV5-1 and TRBJ2-1; weak D call: TRBD1 (7 bases). Trimming left V 0 bases short and J 0 bases short, with 13 bases between. CDR1 is SGHRS, CDR2 YFSETQ, per germline. The CDR3 contains 17 residues. The CDR3 DNA follows: TGCGCCAGCAGCTTGGCGGCAGGGGGGCACTCCTACAATGAGCAGTTCTTC. Translated: CASSLAAGGHSYNEQFF.

J is TRBJ1-1 and V is TRBV6-4; 9 bases line up with TRBD1. Germline V lookup: CDR1 MRHNA, CDR2 SNTAGT. V trimming: 3 bases; J trimming: 5 bases; junction bases outside the gene matches: 13. The CDR3 length is 17 residues. The CDR3 spells CASSEYPGTGSGTEAFF. DNA of the CDR3: TGTGCCAGCAGTGAGTATCCCGGGACAGGGTCCGGTACTGAAGCTTTCTTT.

J is TRBJ1-1 and V is TRBV4-1; the D gene is possibly TRBD1 (5 bases). The germline CDR1 and CDR2 sequences are MGHRA and YSYEKL. The CDR3 sequence is 13 residues long. V dropped 1 base and J dropped 10 bases, with 13 bases sitting between them. CDR3 nucleotides: TGCGCCAGCAGCCAAGCCAGGGCCGGAACAGCTTTCTTT. Its protein is CASSQARAGTAFF.

This chain connects TRBV27 to TRBJ2-7, with 9 positions matching TRBD2. Losses at the gene ends were 5 bases for V and 0 bases for J; bases not matched to a gene: 5. The CDR3 is made up of 15 amino acids. Germline V gene data show CDR1 as MNHEY and CDR2 as SMNVEV (reference sequence). As DNA, the CDR3 is TGTGCCAGCAGTCATAGCGGGGGCCCCTCCTACGAGCAGTACTTC. It translates to CASSHSGGPSYEQYF.

V and J are TRBV2 and TRBJ1-6; tentative D call: TRBD1 (6 bases). Germline-derived CDR1 and CDR2 are SNHLY and FYNNEI. The CDR3 is made up of 14 amino acids. The V end lost 2 bases, the J end lost 9 bases, and 11 bases lay between the germline ends. Here the CDR3 DNA reads TGTGCCAGCAGTGAATGGGACATAGGTTCACCCCTCCACTTT. This codes for CASSEWDIGSPLHF. Full variable domain (outside the CDR3, taken from reference TRBV2 and TRBJ1-6): EPEVTQTPSHQVTQMGQEVILRCVPISNHLYFYWYRQILGQKVEFLVSFYNNEISEKSEIFDDQFSVERPDGSNFTLKIRSTKLEDSAMYFCASSEWDIGSPLHFGNGTRLTVT.

This chain connects TRBV6-1 to TRBJ1-3; no clear D. V was trimmed by 4 bases and J by 0 bases, leaving 16 bases between them. The CDR3 spans 17 residues. Germline V gene lookup returns CDR1 MNHNS and CDR2 SASEGT. CDR3: CASSGRAYTSSGNTIYF. The CDR3 DNA follows: TGTGCCAGCAGTGGGCGGGCCTATACCTCCTCTGGAAACACCATATATTTT.

The chain links TRBV28 to TRBJ1-1; no reliable D call. This CDR3 spans 14 amino acids. The V and J ends lost 7 bases and 2 bases respectively, with 14 bases between them. Germline V lookup: CDR1 MDHEN, CDR2 SYDVKM. CDR3 loop: CASTPVGLNTEAFF. In nucleotides, the CDR3 is TGTGCCAGCACCCCCGTCGGGTTAAACACTGAAGCTTTCTTT.

This CDR3 reads CASSFALRGRGGYTF. DNA of the CDR3: TGTGCCAGCAGTTTTGCCCTCAGGGGGCGCGGTGGCTACACCTTC. The chain combines TRBV28 with TRBJ1-2, with 8 bases matching TRBD1. V shed 3 bases, J shed 7 bases, and the junction held 10 bases outside the gene matches. Germline V CDR1 and CDR2: MDHEN, SYDVKM. The CDR3 sequence is 15 residues long.

The J gene is TRBJ2-7, the V gene TRBV15; 9 bases line up with TRBD1. CDR3 size: 14 residues. Looked up from germline, CDR1 is LNHNV and CDR2 is YYDKDF (reference sequence). With 8 bases clipped from V and 3 bases from J, the junction kept 8 bases outside the gene matches. In nucleotides, the CDR3 is TGTGCCACCGCAGCCCGGGACAGGGTCTACGAGCAGTACTTC. Protein sequence: CATAARDRVYEQYF.

This clone was detected only once. V and J are TRBV3-1 (or the pseudogene TRBV3-2) and TRBJ2-5, with 7 nucleotides matching TRBD2. The germline V gene encodes CDR1 LGHDT and CDR2 YNNKEL (reference sequence). This CDR3 has 15 residues. Trimming cost V 6 bases and J 4 bases; bases outside gene matches: 11. CDR3 region: CASSMGVGRGETQYF. CDR3 in DNA: TGTGCCAGCAGTATGGGGGTAGGGAGGGGAGAGACCCAGTACTTC.